Presented here are 16 T cell receptor beta chains from one specimen sequenced in a study of cytomegalovirus exposure and HLA in healthy donors. In the PCR, 60 Vbeta and 13 Jbeta primers were used. Assay used: immunoSEQ multiplex PCR; TCRdb lists only in-frame clones, some missing. The sample lists 100,000 to 150,000 clones; around 85% were seen once. The sequenced sample was PBMCs. The receptors come from a young man in good health and CMV-seronegative.

This clone was seen a handful of times. The chain links TRBV27 to TRBJ2-7; 7 positions agree with TRBD2. This CDR3 contains 15 residues. With 5 bases clipped from V and 7 bases from J, the junction kept 14 bases outside the gene matches. Germline CDR1 and CDR2: MNHEY and SMNVEV (reference sequence). CDR3 sequence (DNA): TGTGCCAGCAGTCCCCACTTAAGGCTAGCGGATGAGCAGTACTTC. Residues: CASSPHLRLADEQYF.

The J gene is TRBJ2-3, the V gene TRBV7-2, with TRBD2 matching over 16 bases. Trimming took 3 bases from V and 5 from J; bases not matched to a gene: 2. CDR1 and CDR2 from the germline V gene are SGHTA and FQGNSA. The CDR3 is 16 residues long. The CDR3 DNA sequence: TGTGCCAGCAGCTTGGGACTAGCGGGGGGGGGAGATACGCAGTATTTT. Protein: CASSLGLAGGGDTQYF.

V and J are TRBV5-1 and TRBJ2-3, with 15 bases matching TRBD2. This CDR3 is built from 17 residues. Germline CDR1 reads SGHRS; CDR2 reads YFSETQ. With V trimmed by 4 bases and J by 3 bases, 6 bases remained unmatched. CDR3 region: CASSPGTSGGLTDTQYF. The CDR3 bases are TGCGCCAGCAGCCCCGGGACTAGCGGGGGGTTGACAGATACGCAGTATTTT.

This chain links TRBV25-1 with TRBJ2-3; unclear D gene. This CDR3 is 15 amino acids long. Germline CDR1 is MGHDK and CDR2 is SYGVNS. V lost 3 bases, J lost 5 bases, and 15 bases lay in between. CDR3 sequence reads: CASSDQVRDLDTQYF. CDR3 nucleotides: TGTGCCAGCAGTGACCAGGTTAGAGATTTAGATACGCAGTATTTT.

The rearrangement joins TRBV7-2 to TRBJ2-5, with a possible D match to TRBD1 (7 bases). V was shortened by 2 bases and J by 2 bases, with 15 bases between the two germline ends. The CDR3 is made up of 16 amino acids. Germline V gene lookup returns CDR1 SGHTA and CDR2 FQGNSA. The CDR3 region is CASSLSGTAGQETQYF. In DNA form, the CDR3 reads TGTGCCAGCAGCTTATCCGGGACAGCGGGTCAAGAGACCCAGTACTTC.

The genes are TRBV7-2 and TRBJ2-1, with D possibly matching TRBD2 (6 bases). The germline V gene encodes CDR1 SGHTA and CDR2 FQGNSA. This CDR3 contains 14 residues. V dropped 7 bases and J dropped 4 bases, with 14 bases sitting between them. The CDR3 is CASTRRGEYNEQFF. The CDR3 bases are TGTGCCAGCACCCGCCGCGGGGAATACAATGAGCAGTTCTTC. Filled out from reference TRBV7-2 and TRBJ2-1, the complete variable domain reads GAGVSQSPSNKVTEKGKDVELRCDPISGHTALYWYRQSLGQGLEFLIYFQGNSAPDKSGLPSDRFSAERTGGSVSTLTIQRTQQEDSAVYLCASTRRGEYNEQFFGPGTRLTVL.

V usage is TRBV7-9 and J usage is TRBJ2-3; D may be TRBD1 (6 bases). The V gene's germline CDR1 is SEHNR and CDR2 FQNEAQ (reference sequence). V was pared by 0 bases and J by 4 bases, with 23 bases between. The length of the CDR3 is 19 residues. Written as DNA, the CDR3 is TGTGCCAGCAGCTTAGCGGTCTCCCCGGGACATCGGGGCGCAGATACGCAGTATTTT. Translated, it gives CASSLAVSPGHRGADTQYF.

The genes are TRBV11-2 and TRBJ1-2, with 8 bases that match TRBD1. J lost 2 bases, V lost 5 bases, and 4 bases had no gene match. The germline gives CDR1 SGHAT, CDR2 FQNNGV. The CDR3 is made up of 14 amino acids. In nucleotides, the CDR3 is TGTGCCAGCAGCCGACGGACAGGGAACTATGGCTACACCTTC. This codes for CASSRRTGNYGYTF.

The chain uses TRBV7-9 and TRBJ2-5; D is undetermined. CDR1 is SEHNR and CDR2 is FQNEAQ in the germline V gene (reference sequence). The ends were cut back, 4 bases at V and 5 bases at J, with 5 bases in the middle. This CDR3 spans 11 amino acids. CDR3 bases: TGTGCCAGCAGCTCTGAGGAGACCCAGTACTTC. This encodes CASSSEETQYF.

This rearrangement joins TRBV19 to TRBJ2-3, with a possible D match to TRBD2 (6 bases). Trimming stripped 5 bases from V and 2 bases from J, with 17 bases between. Germline V gene sequence: CDR1 LNHDA, CDR2 SQIVND (reference sequence). There are 16 residues in the CDR3. The DNA for the CDR3 is TGTGCCAGTAGTCCGCGGGACCAACGATTCACAGATACGCAGTATTTT. This gives the protein CASSPRDQRFTDTQYF.

The CDR3 DNA reads as TGCGCCAGCAGCCAAGATAGGGCTAGCGGGGGGTCAGATACGCAGTATTTT. This gives the protein CASSQDRASGGSDTQYF. V is TRBV4-3 and J is TRBJ2-3; 11 positions agree with TRBD2. CDR1 is LGHNA and CDR2 is YSLEER in the germline V gene. This CDR3 has 17 amino acids. Trimming at V came to 0 bases and at J to 4 bases, leaving 6 bases not matched to a gene.

The chain is built from TRBV7-9 and TRBJ1-2, with TRBD1 matching 8 bases. The junction had 8 bases not matched to a gene; V was cut back by 5 bases and J by 6 bases. Looked up from germline, CDR1 is SEHNR and CDR2 is FQNEAQ (reference sequence). The CDR3 totals 14 residues. CDR3 nucleotide sequence: TGTGCCAGCAGCCCGTTTGGGACAGGCGATGGCTACACCTTC. This encodes CASSPFGTGDGYTF.

The chain joins TRBV11-2 to TRBJ1-4, with a weak D call TRBD1 (6 bases). V shed 1 base and J shed 7 bases, with 16 bases lying between them. CDR3 length: 16 residues. Germline V gene data show CDR1 as SGHAT and CDR2 as FQNNGV. The CDR3 here is CASSLGADSRREKLFF. DNA for the CDR3: TGTGCCAGCAGCTTAGGGGCGGACAGTAGACGTGAAAAACTGTTTTTT.

This clone was detected a few times. The gene calls are TRBV9 and TRBJ1-2; 8 bases map to TRBD1. V was clipped by 4 bases and J by 7 bases; unmatched bases: 9. This CDR3 region has 14 residues. CDR1 is SGDLS and CDR2 is YYNGEE in the germline V gene. The CDR3 DNA follows: TGTGCCAGCAGCCCCGCCGGGACAGGTGGTGGCTACACCTTC. It codes for CASSPAGTGGGYTF.

This clone has only one observation. This chain uses TRBV2 with TRBJ2-7, with 9 bases lining up with TRBD1. The germline V gene encodes CDR1 SNHLY and CDR2 FYNNEI. The length of the CDR3 is 14 residues. V lost 2 bases to trimming and J lost 9 bases; unmatched junction nucleotides: 8. The CDR3 DNA reads TGTGCCAGCAGTGAAACGGGACAGGGAAAAGGGCAGTACTTC. Its translation is CASSETGQGKGQYF.

The CDR3 region is CASSDPVRGELFF. For the CDR3, the DNA is TGTGCCAGCAGTGACCCCGTGAGAGGGGAGCTGTTTTTT. V and J are TRBV6-1 and TRBJ2-2; D unclear. Germline V lookup: CDR1 MNHNS, CDR2 SASEGT. With 3 bases removed from V and 8 bases from J, the gap between germline ends came to 10 bases. The CDR3 loop spans 13 amino acids.